Shown below are 20 T cell receptor beta chains from a single sample sequenced in a study of Graves' ophthalmopathy and Graves' hyperthyroidism. Amplification of the TCR beta CDR3 regions used RNA transcripts (as template). HTBI primers served in a first-round RT-PCR, which a second-round multiplex PCR followed. TCRdb fed the multiplex PCR reads into MiXCR, producing one record per CDR3 protein. The table lists under 800,000 distinct CDR3 sequences, approximately 21% of them singletons. Specimen: peripheral blood. Every receptor here comes from a woman aged 18-29 years with stable Graves' hyperthyroidism. Some clones in this sample may be carry-over from other donors' samples.

This clonotype occurred a few times. The V gene is TRBV28, the J gene TRBJ1-1; 10 positions match TRBD1. V trimming: 6 bases; J trimming: 1 base; junction bases outside the gene matches: 8. The germline V gene has CDR1 MDHEN and CDR2 SYDVKM. The CDR3 is 16 amino acids. The DNA for the CDR3 is TGTGCCAGCAGCCTAACCGGGACAGGGGCGAACACTGAAGCTTTCTTT. This codes for CASSLTGTGANTEAFF. Full variable domain (rest looked up from reference TRBV28 and TRBJ1-1): DVKVTQSSRYLVKRTGEKVFLECVQDMDHENMFWYRQDPGLGLRLIYFSYDVKMKEKGDIPEGYSVSREKKERFSLILESASTNQTSMYLCASSLTGTGANTEAFFGQGTRLTVV.

CDR3 bases: TGTGCCAGCAGTTTAGGGGCTAGCGGGAGAAGCTACGAGCAGTACTTC. Encoded protein: CASSLGASGRSYEQYF. This chain joins TRBV28 and TRBJ2-7, with 10 positions matching TRBD2. The CDR3 is made up of 16 amino acids. Trimming took 2 bases from V and 3 from J; bases not matched to a gene: 7. Per germline, CDR1 MDHEN and CDR2 SYDVKM.

This clonotype has ten or more counts. This rearrangement joins TRBV20-1 to TRBJ2-7, with TRBD2 matching 8 bases. V dropped 1 base and J dropped 3; count of bases not matched to a gene: 17. Germline assignment: CDR1 DFQATT and CDR2 SNEGSKA (reference sequence). The CDR3 spans 18 residues. This CDR3 reads CSARVSGTSGFLGYEQYF. The CDR3 DNA reads TGCAGTGCTAGAGTTAGCGGGACTAGTGGTTTCTTGGGCTACGAGCAGTACTTC.

The gene calls are TRBV15 and TRBJ2-7; no clear D gene. CDR1 and CDR2 (germline): LNHNV, YYDKDF (reference sequence). The CDR3 sequence is 13 residues long. Trimming shortened V by 4 bases and J by 0 bases, and 7 bases separated the two germline ends. CDR3 region: CATSMDVSYEQYF. The CDR3 DNA follows: TGTGCCACCAGCATGGACGTCTCCTACGAGCAGTACTTC.

The gene calls are TRBV12-3 or TRBV12-4 and TRBJ2-5; no clear D. Deletions cut 2 bases from V and 0 bases from J, with 7 bases between. CDR3 length: 14 residues. CDR3 protein: CASSLRIDQETQYF. CDR3 coding DNA: TGTGCCAGCAGTTTACGTATTGACCAAGAGACCCAGTACTTC.

This clonotype was found many times. The chain combines TRBV27 with TRBJ1-5; D gene ambiguous. Germline CDR1 and CDR2: MNHEY and SMNVEV (reference sequence). Trimming left V 3 bases short and J 9 bases short, with 6 bases between. CDR3 length: 11 amino acids. This CDR3 reads CASSFRWPQHF. Here the CDR3 DNA reads TGTGCCAGCAGTTTCCGGTGGCCCCAGCATTTT.

This clonotype was picked up many times. The gene calls are TRBV7-3 and TRBJ1-2, with 9 bases lining up with TRBD1. Germline V gives CDR1 SGHTA, CDR2 FQGTGA. The CDR3 totals 13 residues. V gave up 5 bases and J gave up 8 bases; unmatched junction bases: 6. In nucleotides, the CDR3 is TGTGCCAGCAGCCCGGACAGGGGTGGCGGCTACACCTTC. It is translated as CASSPDRGGGYTF.

Many counts were recorded for this clonotype. This chain links TRBV6-1 with TRBJ2-7, with D maybe TRBD2 (5 bases). With 6 bases removed from V and 3 bases from J, the gap between germline ends came to 15 bases. Germline V gene lookup returns CDR1 MNHNS and CDR2 SASEGT. There are 14 residues in the CDR3. The CDR3 loop reads CASSGASAVYEQYF. For the CDR3, the DNA is TGTGCCAGCAGCGGCGCTTCAGCGGTCTACGAGCAGTACTTC.

As regards this clonotype: A much larger clone lies one base from this, so it may be a read error. J is TRBJ2-2 and V is TRBV5-1; weak D call: TRBD2 (6 bases). Germline CDR1 reads SGHRS; CDR2 reads YFSETQ. The CDR3 loop spans 16 amino acids. DNA for the CDR3: TGCGCCAGCAGCTTGGATGGGGGAGGCGGCACCGGGGAGCCGTTTTTT. Translation gives CASSLDGGGGTGEPFF.

This clonotype was counted at least ten times. The chain uses TRBV28 and TRBJ1-1; D ambiguous. The V gene's germline CDR1 is MDHEN and CDR2 SYDVKM. Trimming removed 6 bases at V and 7 bases at J, with 12 bases between. The CDR3 sequence is 12 residues long. The CDR3: CASRPPGGEAFF. CDR3 coding DNA: TGTGCCAGCAGACCACCGGGAGGTGAAGCTTTCTTT.

The chain combines TRBV24-1 with TRBJ1-1, with 9 nucleotides matching TRBD1. V gave up 4 bases and J gave up 1 base; unmatched junction bases: 3. The germline gives CDR1 KGHDR, CDR2 SFDVKD. This CDR3 is built from 15 residues. CDR3 in amino acids: CATSEGQGKNTEAFF. The CDR3, as DNA: TGTGCCACCAGTGAGGGACAGGGTAAGAACACTGAAGCTTTCTTT.

The table lists this clonotype with many counts. The chain couples TRBV19 to TRBJ1-1; D is uncertain. The germline V gene has CDR1 LNHDA and CDR2 SQIVND (reference sequence). V lost 8 bases to trimming and J lost 0 bases, with 10 bases between them. This CDR3 spans 13 amino acids. CDR3 bases: TGTGCCAGTTTCTCCCCAATGAACACTGAAGCTTTCTTT. Amino acids: CASFSPMNTEAFF. The complete variable domain, with remaining parts taken from reference TRBV19 and TRBJ1-1, reads DGGITQSPKYLFRKEGQNVTLSCEQNLNHDAMYWYRQDPGQGLRLIYYSQIVNDFQKGDIAEGYSVSREKKESFPLTVTSAQKNPTAFYLCASFSPMNTEAFFGQGTRLTVV.

This clonotype has a count of ten or more. The gene calls are TRBV5-1 and TRBJ1-1; D remains unclear. Germline V gives CDR1 SGHRS, CDR2 YFSETQ. Trimming pared 2 bases from V and 3 bases from J, leaving 11 bases between. This CDR3 region has 14 residues. The CDR3 sequence: CASSFGVWDTEAFF. The CDR3 DNA reads as TGCGCCAGCAGCTTCGGTGTTTGGGACACTGAAGCTTTCTTT. Full variable domain (remainder filled in from reference TRBV5-1 and TRBJ1-1): KAGVTQTPRYLIKTRGQQVTLSCSPISGHRSVSWYQQTPGQGLQFLFEYFSETQRNKGNFPGRFSGRQFSNSRSEMNVSTLELGDSALYLCASSFGVWDTEAFFGQGTRLTVV.

The J gene is TRBJ2-7, the V gene TRBV9; D is ambiguous. Trimming pared 2 bases from V and 2 bases from J, leaving 11 bases between. Germline V gene sequence: CDR1 SGDLS, CDR2 YYNGEE. The CDR3 length is 14 residues. The CDR3 sequence is CASSVVRAAYEQYF. CDR3 in DNA: TGTGCCAGCAGCGTTGTCCGGGCCGCCTACGAGCAGTACTTC.

This clonotype has ten or more counts. The chain links TRBV3-1 to TRBJ2-5, with D possibly being TRBD2 (7 bases). V was cut by 0 bases and J by 5 bases, with 13 bases left in between. The CDR3 consists of 15 residues. Germline assignment: CDR1 LGHDT and CDR2 YNNKEL (reference sequence). The CDR3 spells CASSQDPRGGETQYF. CDR3 nucleotides: TGTGCCAGCAGCCAAGATCCCAGGGGAGGGGAGACCCAGTACTTC.

Only a few counts were recorded for this clonotype. The rearrangement links TRBV14 to TRBJ1-1; 8 bases fit TRBD1. Trimming took 4 bases from V and 5 from J; bases not matched to a gene: 18. In germline, CDR1 is SGHDN, CDR2 FVKESK. There are 18 residues in the CDR3. The CDR3 reads CASSPPQRGRGRITEAFF. The CDR3 DNA reads TGTGCCAGCAGCCCCCCTCAGCGGGGCAGGGGGCGAATTACTGAAGCTTTCTTT.

This clonotype was observed a handful of times. The chain employs TRBV4-1 and TRBJ2-7; 7 nucleotides match TRBD2. Germline V gene lookup returns CDR1 MGHRA and CDR2 YSYEKL. Germline trimming cut 1 base from V and 3 bases from J; bases unmatched to any gene: 15. This CDR3 has 18 residues. The CDR3 DNA follows: TGCGCCAGCAGCCAAGGGACTAGACGATCATTGGCTAACTACGAGCAGTACTTC. Its translation: CASSQGTRRSLANYEQYF.

This clonotype occurred a few times. The V and J genes are TRBV5-1 and TRBJ1-1; unclear D gene. The germline gives CDR1 SGHRS, CDR2 YFSETQ. This CDR3 spans 13 amino acids. V was pared by 5 bases and J by 0 bases, with 8 bases between. The CDR3 nucleotides read TGCGCCAGCAGGACCAAATTGAACACTGAAGCTTTCTTT. The encoded protein is CASRTKLNTEAFF.

This clonotype was counted ten times or more. V usage is TRBV28 and J usage is TRBJ2-4; D not resolved. CDR3 length: 12 residues. Germline V gene lookup returns CDR1 MDHEN and CDR2 SYDVKM. Trimming removed 1 base at V and 4 bases at J, with 2 bases between. CDR3 sequence reads: CASSLLKNIQYF. Here the CDR3 DNA reads TGTGCCAGCAGTTTATTGAAAAACATTCAGTACTTC.

This clonotype was detected ten times or more. The genes are TRBV3-1 and TRBJ1-5, with unresolved D. Germline V CDR1 and CDR2: LGHDT, YNNKEL (reference sequence). This CDR3 is built from 15 residues. Trimming removed 1 base from V and 3 bases from J, with 10 bases in between. The CDR3 here is CASSQGGSNNQPQHF. The CDR3 nucleotides are TGTGCCAGCAGCCAAGGCGGGTCGAACAATCAGCCCCAGCATTTT.